This T cell receptor beta chain was retrieved from a study of blood T cell repertoires in COVID-19. Overall study context: Acute and convalescent COVID-19 samples came from the United States, Italy and Spain.

Clones were sequenced by immunoSEQ multiplex PCR, and TCRdb holds only the in-frame ones, with some missing. The data show 540,000 or so clones, 85% to 90% seen once. The V gene's germline CDR1 is SGHAT and CDR2 FQNNGV. The CDR3 is 12 amino acids. A word on this clone: Compared with germline, one end of the junction differs, possibly owing to a read error.

It was during active infection that Seattle patients were enrolled and then longitudinally followed. The chain is built from TRBV11-2 and TRBJ2-3, with 7 bases fitting TRBD2. Sequencing was performed on peripheral blood. This TCR came from a woman between 50 and 59 years old with COVID-19, enrolled during active disease. The CDR3 protein is CASSLGGTWGGF. The CDR3 DNA reads as TGTGCCAGCAGCTTAGGAGGGACTTGGGGGGGTTTT.